This TCR beta chain was captured by sequencing in a study of CD8 T cells in ankylosing spondylitis. TCRdb analysed the 5' RACE reads with MiXCR anew, one entry per CDR3 protein. The sample shows roughly 180,000 distinct CDR3 sequences, over 10% of them seen only once. From germline, CDR1 is MNHNS and CDR2 SASEGT. The junction had 7 bases not matched to a gene; V was cut back by 5 bases and J by 3 bases. The CDR3 extends over 15 amino acids. Many counts were recorded for this clonotype. The sample was blood, either unsorted or a sorted T cell fraction (not recorded which). This clonotype was sampled from a female donor with ankylosing spondylitis or in good health (not recorded which). V is TRBV6-1 and J is TRBJ2-4, with 7 bases aligning to TRBD1. CDR3 bases: TGTGCCAGCAGTCAACAGGGGATAAGCAAAAACATTCAGTACTTC. This sequence encodes CASSQQGISKNIQYF.